Listed below are T cell receptor beta chains from one sample, sequenced in a study of response to subunit inactivated influenza vaccine. TCRdb passed the RT-PCR reads through MiXCR, listing each CDR3 protein once. Altogether about 780,000 distinct CDR3 sequences are present, about a fifth being singletons, with the ten largest covering approximately 11%. Sample: PBMCs from blood, taken around 5 days after vaccination. These TCRs come from a man aged 50 or older who received an inactivated influenza vaccine. The CDR3 runs from the conserved cysteine through the conserved F or W. The D gene is left open where the match is weak. The size of a clone is reported for some rows only, either as once, few or many, or as a class for expanded clones.

TRBD2	TRBJ2-2	TRBV7-9	few	TGTGCCAGCAGCTTTGGTAGCGGGGTCAACACCGGGGAGCTGTTTTTT	CASSFGSGVNTGELFF
NA	TRBJ2-2	TRBV6-1	once	TGTGCCAGCCGACTGGGACACACCGGGGAGCTGTTTTTT	CASRLGHTGELFF
NA	TRBJ2-2	TRBV4-3	many	TGCGCCAGCAGCCAAGATGAGGGAGGAGGCACCGGGGAGCTGTTTTTT	CASSQDEGGGTGELFF
NA	TRBJ2-6	TRBV20-1	few	TGCAGTGCTAGCCCAGGGGTGTCTGGGGCCAACGTCCTGACTTTC	CSASPGVSGANVLTF
NA	TRBJ2-7	TRBV9	few	TGTGCCAGCAGCGTAGGTGTCGGAGAATACGAGCAGTACTTC	CASSVGVGEYEQYF
TRBD1	TRBJ1-4	TRBV20-1	NA	TGCAGTGCAGCCCGGGGACAGTCTAATGAAAAACTGTTTTTT	CSAARGQSNEKLFF
NA	TRBJ1-1	TRBV6-5	NA	TGTGCCAGCAGTTACGGAGGGGGGGGTAATTGGGCTTTCTTT	CASSYGGGGNWAFF
NA	TRBJ2-3	TRBV9	NA	TGTGCCAGCAGCCCCCGGTGGAGCACAGATACGCAGTATTTT	CASSPRWSTDTQYF
NA	TRBJ2-1	TRBV4-3	NA	TGCGCCAGCAGCCAAGATAGGGGCTGGGGGGAGTTCTTC	CASSQDRGWGEFF
NA	TRBJ2-7	TRBV4-1	few	TGCGCCAGCAGCCAAGGGCCCGTATCCTACGAGCAGTACTTC	CASSQGPVSYEQYF
NA	TRBJ2-2	TRBV9	few	TGTGCCAGCAGCGACCGACACCGAAACACCGGGGAGCTGTTTTTT	CASSDRHRNTGELFF
NA	TRBJ2-1	TRBV11-2	NA	TGTGCCAGCAGGGATGGACTGGTAGGCTCCTACAATGAGCAGTTCTTC	CASRDGLVGSYNEQFF